This TCR beta chain was recorded in a study of shared clonotypes between healthy human individuals. The CDR3 is 14 residues long. V lost 2 bases and J lost 1, with 7 bases in between. Germline V CDR1 and CDR2: MRHNA, SNTAGT. Sequenced by immunoSEQ multiplex PCR; TCRdb stores in-frame clones only, minus some. The data contain over 850,000 clones, 75% to 80% of them singletons. For this clone: Its antigen is still unknown.

Study-wide results and limits: What naive subsets generally showed was a larger estimated richness than memory subsets showed. Lower generation probabilities were found for non-shared clonotypes than for those shared by all four donors.

The chain carries TRBV6-4 and TRBJ2-3, with a weak D call TRBD1 (5 bases). The TCR originated in a man between 18 and 35 years old in good health. Some clones in this sample may be carry-over from other donors' samples. Input material: memory CD4+ T cells from PBMCs. Described subset: CD45RA-negative fraction. In DNA form, the CDR3 reads TGTGCCAGCAGTGACCTAGGGGGCACAGATACGCAGTATTTT. Translating it yields CASSDLGGTDTQYF.